Ten or more counts support the clone carrying this T cell receptor beta chain. The data originate from a study of CDR3 diversity in severe acne. The germline CDR1 and CDR2 sequences are DFQATT and SNEGSKA (reference sequence). V was clipped by 1 base and J by 8 bases, with 24 bases between them. This CDR3 region has 17 residues. MiXCR, run by TCRdb on the PCR reads, gives a single entry per CDR3 protein. Of 85,000 to 120,000 distinct CDR3 sequences detected, approximately 47% appear once; the ten largest clones hold roughly 12%. The sample consisted of blood. The chain links TRBV20-1 to TRBJ2-1; D might be TRBD1 (6 bases). The source of this sequence is a male donor with acne. The CDR3 is CSARGFGTPTGRHEQFF. The CDR3 region has the DNA TGCAGTGCTAGAGGTTTCGGGACACCCACCGGACGCCATGAGCAGTTCTTC.